This T cell receptor beta chain was recovered during a study of blood T cell repertoires in COVID-19. The germline gives CDR1 MDHEN, CDR2 SYDVKM. This CDR3 comprises 17 residues. The trim removed 3 bases at V and 0 bases at J, leaving 8 bases unmatched. Participants, roughly 18 to 100 years old, spanned some 23 US areas. Cohort allocation depended upon clinical history that participants reported. Per the original methods: Amplification of reference gene primers was used by the study to estimate nucleated cell counts. The data were produced by immunoSEQ multiplex PCR, yet TCRdb's version contains in-frame clones alone and is incomplete. Clone size and V and J calls were adopted from that table, with D and trimming inferred from the DNA. This repertoire shows about 370,000 clones, approximately 92% found once; its top ten account for approximately 1%.

This rearrangement joins TRBV28 to TRBJ2-7, with 10 bases fitting TRBD2. The sequenced sample was PBMCs or T cells enriched from blood (not recorded which). The receptor comes from a young man who had recovered from COVID-19. The CDR3 bases are TGTGCCAGCAGTTTTCCCCTAGCGGGAGTAACCTCCTACGAGCAGTACTTC. This codes for CASSFPLAGVTSYEQYF.